These T cell receptor beta chains were read from a single sample in a study of CD8+ T cells in alopecia areata. Sequencing was performed with immunoSEQ multiplex PCR; in TCRdb, only in-frame clones are kept and a portion is missing. The sample includes roughly 190,000 clones, around 64% seen only once; the top ten take 1.3%. This material consisted of CD4+ T cells sorted from blood, taken around week 47, from a patient treated with tofacitinib. The receptors derive from a human donor with alopecia areata. CDR3s include the opening cysteine and the closing phenylalanine or tryptophan. Each record gives: V gene, D gene, J gene, CDR3 length, clone size, CDR3 protein, CDR3 DNA. A D gene is named only where the DNA matches it firmly. For some rows the clone size is stated as once, few or many, or as a class when expanded; others skip it.

TRBV29-1	NA	TRBJ1-1	11	NA	CSVGVPAEAFF	TGCAGCGTGGGAGTACCTGCTGAAGCTTTCTTT
TRBV27	NA	TRBJ1-2	15	NA	CASSISLQGLYGYTF	TGTGCCAGCAGCATCTCGCTGCAGGGACTCTATGGCTACACCTTC
TRBV5-6	TRBD1	TRBJ1-1	16	NA	CASSAEAGGKGTEAFF	TGTGCCAGCAGCGCTGAGGCAGGGGGCAAGGGAACTGAAGCTTTCTTT
TRBV6-5	NA	TRBJ2-3	15	NA	CASSYSGGHTDTQYF	TGTGCCAGCAGTTACTCGGGAGGACACACAGATACGCAGTATTTT
TRBV7-9	NA	TRBJ2-6	18	NA	CASSPMGDTTSGANVLTF	TGTGCCAGCAGCCCCATGGGGGACACTACCTCTGGGGCCAACGTCCTGACTTTC
TRBV29-1	NA	TRBJ1-1	10	NA	CSAQNTEAFF	TGCAGCGCCCAAAACACTGAAGCTTTCTTT
TRBV25-1	TRBD1	TRBJ1-2	18	NA	CASSEYVGTGNRFYGYTF	TGTGCCAGCAGTGAATATGTTGGGACAGGCAACAGGTTCTATGGCTACACCTTC
TRBV9	NA	TRBJ2-3	15	NA	CASSVGGDRTDTQYF	TGTGCCAGCAGCGTAGGGGGGGATCGCACAGATACGCAGTATTTT
TRBV2	NA	TRBJ1-2	12	once	CASRRENYGYTF	TGTGCCAGCAGAAGGGAGAACTATGGCTACACCTTC
TRBV2	NA	TRBJ2-6	14	NA	CASSVQSGANVLTF	TGTGCCAGCAGTGTCCAATCTGGGGCCAACGTCCTGACTTTC
TRBV4-3	TRBD2	TRBJ2-1	18	NA	CASSQQGLAGKGYNEQFF	TGCGCCAGCAGCCAACAGGGACTAGCGGGGAAAGGCTACAATGAGCAGTTCTTC
TRBV6-6	TRBD1	TRBJ1-1	15	NA	CASSYATSGGTEAFF	TGTGCCAGCAGTTACGCCACCTCAGGGGGCACTGAAGCTTTCTTT
TRBV6-6	NA	TRBJ2-5	12	NA	CASSSNRETQYF	TGTGCCAGCAGTTCGAATAGGGAGACCCAGTACTTC
TRBV7-9	NA	TRBJ1-2	12	NA	CASSTRTYGYTF	TGTGCCAGCAGCACACGAACATATGGCTACACCTTC
TRBV13	TRBD1	TRBJ1-1	14	few	CASSPPTGEPEAFF	TGTGCCAGCAGCCCTCCAACAGGGGAGCCTGAAGCTTTCTTT
TRBV29-1	NA	TRBJ2-1	13	NA	CSGGDTHGDEQFF	TGCAGCGGGGGGGACACCCACGGGGATGAGCAGTTCTTC
TRBV7-2	TRBD2	TRBJ2-1	15	NA	CASSLERGSYNEQFF	TGTGCCAGCAGCCTTGAGCGGGGATCCTACAATGAGCAGTTCTTC
TRBV4-3	NA	TRBJ1-4	15	NA	CASSPNGWANEKLFF	TGCGCCAGCAGCCCGAACGGATGGGCTAATGAAAAACTGTTTTTT
TRBV5-1	NA	TRBJ2-2	15	few	CASSLDEPGTGELFF	TGCGCCAGCAGCTTGGACGAGCCGGGCACCGGGGAGCTGTTTTTT
TRBV27	TRBD1	TRBJ2-1	15	NA	CASSFDRARFNEQFF	TGTGCCAGCAGCTTTGACAGGGCTCGTTTCAATGAGCAGTTCTTC
TRBV2	TRBD1	TRBJ1-1	12	NA	CASRGQGTEAFF	TGTGCCAGTCGGGGACAGGGGACTGAAGCTTTCTTT
TRBV2	NA	TRBJ2-7	15	NA	CASSAGHTSSYEQYF	TGTGCCAGCAGCGCAGGACACACGAGCTCCTACGAGCAGTACTTC
TRBV5-1	NA	TRBJ2-7	13	few	CASRPQDLYEQYF	TGCGCCAGCAGACCCCAAGATCTCTACGAGCAGTACTTC
TRBV30	NA	TRBJ2-5	12	NA	CAWSRSGETQYF	TGTGCCTGGAGTCGATCAGGGGAGACCCAGTACTTC
TRBV4-1	TRBD1	TRBJ1-2	15	NA	CASSQENRGLNGYTF	TGCGCCAGCAGCCAAGAGAACAGGGGGCTAAATGGCTACACCTTC
TRBV29-1	NA	TRBJ1-2	13	NA	CSVPTGANYGYTF	TGCAGCGTCCCTACAGGAGCTAACTATGGCTACACCTTC
TRBV6-4	NA	TRBJ2-5	16	NA	CASSDGPEGGIETQYF	TGTGCCAGCAGTGACGGGCCTGAGGGGGGCATCGAGACCCAGTACTTC
TRBV5-1	NA	TRBJ2-7	15	few	CASSLALQGVGEQYF	TGCGCCAGCAGCTTGGCCCTTCAGGGCGTTGGTGAGCAGTACTTC
TRBV30	NA	TRBJ1-5	17	few	CAWSKGSSAGSNQPQHF	TGTGCCTGGAGTAAGGGGTCGTCGGCTGGTAGCAATCAGCCCCAGCATTTT
TRBV30	NA	TRBJ1-4	15	NA	CAWSPGTGTIEKLFF	TGTGCCTGGAGTCCGGGAACCGGGACCATCGAAAAACTGTTTTTT
TRBV11-2	TRBD1	TRBJ2-5	14	NA	CASSFRQGWETQYF	TGTGCCAGCAGCTTCCGACAGGGATGGGAGACCCAGTACTTC
TRBV4-3	NA	TRBJ1-2	16	NA	CASSQDLLGAEYGYTF	TGCGCCAGCAGCCAAGATCTTTTGGGGGCAGAATATGGCTACACCTTC
TRBV10-3	NA	TRBJ1-2	12	NA	CATEVRDRGYTF	TGTGCCACCGAAGTGAGGGATCGAGGCTACACCTTC
TRBV5-6	TRBD1	TRBJ2-7	14	NA	CASSLNRGRYEQYF	TGTGCCAGCAGCTTGAACAGGGGACGGTACGAGCAGTACTTC
TRBV5-1	NA	TRBJ1-1	14	NA	CASSSGQPLSEAFF	TGCGCCAGCAGCTCTGGACAGCCTTTATCTGAAGCTTTCTTT
TRBV6-4	NA	TRBJ2-1	10	few	CASRAGEQFF	TGTGCCAGCCGGGCAGGTGAGCAGTTCTTC